A selection of T cell receptor beta chains follows, all from one sample in a study of regulatory T cells in long-lasting Graves disease. TCRdb fed the multiplex PCR reads into MiXCR, producing one record per CDR3 protein. The table records roughly 700,000 distinct CDR3 sequences, around 30% of them present only once. Here the sequenced sample was peripheral blood mononuclear cells (PBMCs), taken when the disease was refractory, from a patient treated with antithyroid drugs. The receptors were gathered from a female donor with Graves disease. Each CDR3 is given without its conserved first and last residue. Not every row has a clone size; where given, it reads once, few, many or a size class.

v_gene	j_gene	abundance	CDR3aa
TRBV7-9	TRBJ2-5	few	ASSPQGGGEETQY
TRBV27	TRBJ1-1	NA	ASSLGMGWTEAF
TRBV10-3	TRBJ2-6	NA	AISVDRGGRSGANVLT
TRBV9	TRBJ2-7	once	ASSPRLAGFLEQY
TRBV20-1	TRBJ1-3	NA	SARADRARGNTIY
TRBV9	TRBJ2-7	few	ASSERGGRSYEQY
TRBV6-1	TRBJ1-5	NA	ASTTQAVGQPQH
TRBV11-2	TRBJ2-7	many	ASSLPGTTYEQY
TRBV19	TRBJ2-7	NA	ASSTSGLAATYEQY
TRBV5-1	TRBJ2-7	NA	ASSGTTGGLSYEQY
TRBV3-1	TRBJ2-2	NA	ASSPPQGPTGELF
TRBV7-9	TRBJ2-7	NA	ASSFWTGATATYEQY
TRBV29-1	TRBJ1-1	NA	SAMHRGPNTEAF
TRBV6-4	TRBJ2-7	few	ASSAPLLAGSEQY
TRBV13	TRBJ2-7	NA	ASNYRDGYEQY
TRBV19	TRBJ1-4	few	ASSKIGQGEEKLF
TRBV6-2/TRBV6-3	TRBJ1-4	few	ASSYSRGEKLF
TRBV20-1	TRBJ2-5	NA	SAPTSGSWQETQY
TRBV29-1	TRBJ1-1	NA	SVVVMNTEAF
TRBV5-1	TRBJ1-1	few	ASSGAGGANTEAF
TRBV28	TRBJ1-2	NA	ASRLTGTGYGYT
TRBV20-1	TRBJ2-2	few	SVRGGANTGELF
TRBV7-3	TRBJ2-5	NA	ASSASTSIVETQY
TRBV11-2	TRBJ2-7	many	ASRLPGQGSDEQY
TRBV5-1	TRBJ2-7	NA	ASSPQGVYEQY
TRBV4-2	TRBJ2-2	few	ASSHPGLAGLGGELF
TRBV11-2	TRBJ1-4	NA	ASSLGQGYEKLF
TRBV5-1	TRBJ1-6	NA	ASSLEGHYNSPLH
TRBV6-1	TRBJ2-2	NA	VSRRQGAVTGELF
TRBV20-1	TRBJ1-5	NA	SAMDGPIGEPQH
TRBV2	TRBJ2-7	NA	ASKASGRYAYEQY
TRBV28	TRBJ1-1	many	ASSSIWAMNTEAF
TRBV28	TRBJ1-5	many	ANQGASGNQPQH
TRBV7-2	TRBJ1-6	NA	ASSGQEGVSPLH
TRBV6-1	TRBJ1-2	many	ASSQDLDGYT
TRBV6-1	TRBJ1-2	NA	ASTTAWDSLNYGYT
TRBV5-1	TRBJ1-1	NA	ASSLVRASGTEAL
TRBV28	TRBJ2-7	many	ASSSTPESYEQY
TRBV12-3/TRBV12-4	TRBJ1-1	many	ASTHAWGMNTEAF
TRBV11-2	TRBJ1-2	few	ASSFGGGPYGYT
TRBV2	TRBJ1-5	NA	ASSELLQGARQPQH
TRBV15	TRBJ2-7	few	ATSRRRISYEQY
TRBV3-1	NA	NA	ASSQGDRGHSPLH
TRBV27	TRBJ1-1	few	ASSVTGWGMNTEAF
TRBV12-3/TRBV12-4	TRBJ2-7	NA	ASRNRGGALLPYEQY
TRBV3-1	TRBJ1-2	few	ASSQNHAILGYT
TRBV7-2	TRBJ2-7	many	ASSSARDGYEQY
TRBV6-5	TRBJ2-7	NA	ASSYRWEQY
TRBV12-3/TRBV12-4	TRBJ1-4	many	ASGNRGVNEKLF
TRBV27	TRBJ2-5	NA	ASSPPPGTPEGTQY
TRBV19	TRBJ1-2	few	ASSVTGGDGYGYT
TRBV9	TRBJ2-5	NA	ASSVGTSWSETQY
TRBV30	TRBJ1-2	few	AWRDRGMAGYT